The 7 T cell receptor beta chains presented below share a single source sample, sequenced in a study of blood T cell repertoires in COVID-19. The method was immunoSEQ multiplex PCR; TCRdb's version includes in-frame clones alone and lacks a portion of them. The table shows some 190,000 clones, with around 80% occurring only once. Sequencing was done on a sample of PBMCs or T cells enriched from blood (not recorded which). These receptors all stem from a woman aged 50 to 60 with acute COVID-19.

V is TRBV5-8 and J is TRBJ2-5; D may be TRBD2 (6 bases). The V gene's germline CDR1 is SGHTS and CDR2 YDEGEE. The CDR3 is 16 amino acids. V shed 4 bases and J shed 3 bases, with 19 bases lying between them. The CDR3 DNA follows: TGTGCCAGCAGCCCAGCGGCCGGGACTGGTAAAGAGACCCAGTACTTC. It specifies CASSPAAGTGKETQYF.

V usage is TRBV6-4 and J usage is TRBJ2-1; D gene ambiguous. Deletions cut 4 bases from V and 0 bases from J, with 10 bases between. Looked up from germline, CDR1 is MRHNA and CDR2 is SNTAGT. This CDR3 comprises 15 residues. In nucleotides, the CDR3 is TGTGCCAGCAGTGCAGGCCACAGCTCCTACAATGAGCAGTTCTTC. It is translated as CASSAGHSSYNEQFF.

V usage is TRBV3-1 (or the pseudogene TRBV3-2) and J usage is TRBJ2-7; 9 bases line up with TRBD1. Per germline, CDR1 LGHDT and CDR2 YNNKEL (reference sequence). The CDR3 extends over 13 amino acids. V lost 4 bases to trimming and J lost 3 bases; unmatched junction nucleotides: 1. CDR3: CASSRQGGYEQYV. The CDR3 region has the DNA TGTGCCAGCAGCCGACAGGGGGGCTACGAGCAGTACGTC.

This chain joins TRBV14 and TRBJ2-2, with TRBD1 matching 11 bases. This CDR3 contains 16 residues. Trimming at V came to 6 bases and at J to 7 bases, leaving 10 bases not matched to a gene. In germline, CDR1 is SGHDN, CDR2 FVKESK. The CDR3 here is CASRRSGQGAIGELFF. The CDR3 DNA follows: TGTGCCAGCAGACGATCCGGACAGGGGGCAATCGGGGAGCTGTTTTTT.

The DNA of the CDR3 is TGTGCCAGCAGTGACGAGGGTAGCCGTGCTAACTATGGCTACACCTTC. Translated: CASSDEGSRANYGYTF. The chain carries TRBV2 and TRBJ1-2; D is uncertain. V gave up 3 bases and J gave up 0 bases, with 14 bases separating them. This CDR3 contains 16 residues. Germline-derived CDR1 and CDR2 are SNHLY and FYNNEI.

The genes are TRBV12-5 and TRBJ2-2; 9 positions agree with TRBD2. The CDR3 is made up of 15 amino acids. Germline V CDR1 and CDR2: LGHNT, FRNRAP. Trimming cost V 1 base and J 7 bases; bases outside gene matches: 4. The chain's CDR3 is CASGLGLAGNGELFF. Written as DNA, the CDR3 is TGTGCTAGTGGTTTGGGGCTAGCGGGGAACGGGGAGCTGTTTTTT. Full variable domain (missing parts from reference TRBV12-5 and TRBJ2-2): DARVTQTPRHKVTEMGQEVTMRCQPILGHNTVFWYRQTMMQGLELLAYFRNRAPLDDSGMPKDRFSAEMPDATLATLKIQPSEPRDSAVYFCASGLGLAGNGELFFGEGSRLTVL.

This chain links TRBV19 with TRBJ1-5; possibly TRBD1 for D (6 bases). CDR3 length: 14 residues. The V end was cut by 6 bases, the J end by 6 bases, with 15 bases between. Germline V lookup: CDR1 LNHDA, CDR2 SQIVND (reference sequence). CDR3 amino acids: CASRSGEGGQPQHF. The CDR3 coding sequence is TGTGCCAGTAGATCAGGGGAGGGCGGTCAGCCCCAGCATTTT.